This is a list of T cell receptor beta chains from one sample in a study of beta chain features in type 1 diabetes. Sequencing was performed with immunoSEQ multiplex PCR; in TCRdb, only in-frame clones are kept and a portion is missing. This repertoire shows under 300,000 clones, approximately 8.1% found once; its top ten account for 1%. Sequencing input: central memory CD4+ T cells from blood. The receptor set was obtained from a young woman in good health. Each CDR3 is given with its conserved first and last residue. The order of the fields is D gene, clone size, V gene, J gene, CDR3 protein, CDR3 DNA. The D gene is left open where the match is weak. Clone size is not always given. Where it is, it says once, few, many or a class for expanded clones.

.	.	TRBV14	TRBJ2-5	CASSQVDSQSLETQYF	TGTGCCAGCAGCCAAGTAGACAGTCAATCTCTAGAGACCCAGTACTTC
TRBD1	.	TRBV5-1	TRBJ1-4	CASSSGQANEKLFF	TGCGCCAGCAGCTCGGGACAGGCTAATGAAAAACTGTTTTTT
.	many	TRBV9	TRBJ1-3	CASSVESRAGNTIYF	TGTGCCAGCAGCGTAGAGTCCAGGGCTGGAAACACCATATATTTT
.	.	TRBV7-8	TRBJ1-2	CASSNPDSFYGYTF	TGTGCCAGCAGCAACCCCGACAGTTTCTATGGCTACACCTTC
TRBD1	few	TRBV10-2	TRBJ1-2	CASTPTGDYGYTF	TGCGCCAGCACTCCAACAGGGGACTATGGCTACACCTTC
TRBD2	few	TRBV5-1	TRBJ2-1	CASSQGLAGSYNEQFF	TGCGCCAGCAGCCAGGGACTAGCGGGATCCTACAATGAGCAGTTCTTC
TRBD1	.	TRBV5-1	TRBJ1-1	CASSVSGQRNTEAFF	TGCGCCAGCAGCGTGTCGGGACAGAGGAACACTGAAGCTTTCTTT
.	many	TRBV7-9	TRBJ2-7	CASSLWVEQYF	TGTGCCAGCAGCCTTTGGGTTGAGCAGTACTTC
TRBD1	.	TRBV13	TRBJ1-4	CASSLALRAGGLEKLFF	TGTGCCAGCAGCTTAGCGTTACGGGCAGGGGGCCTGGAAAAACTGTTTTTT
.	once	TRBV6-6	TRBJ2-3	CASSYREVDTQYF	TGTGCCAGCAGTTACCGAGAGGTGGATACGCAGTATTTT
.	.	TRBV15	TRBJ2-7	CATSRDRGAYWQYF	TGTGCCACCAGCAGAGATCGAGGAGCCTATTGGCAGTACTTC
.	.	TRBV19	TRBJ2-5	CASSRSRAVSGETQYF	TGTGCCAGTAGTAGATCTAGGGCGGTATCAGGAGAGACCCAGTACTTC
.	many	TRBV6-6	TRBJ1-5	CASSSRGANQPQHF	TGTGCCAGCAGTTCCCGGGGGGCGAATCAGCCCCAGCATTTT
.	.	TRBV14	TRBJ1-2	CASSQGRGAGVNGYTF	TGTGCCAGCAGCCAAGGGCGCGGGGCGGGGGTGAATGGCTACACCTTC
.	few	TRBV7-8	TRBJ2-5	CASSLSQGKETQYF	TGTGCCAGCAGCTTAAGTCAGGGAAAAGAGACCCAGTACTTC
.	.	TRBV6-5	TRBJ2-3	CASSYAVVGSKYF	TGTGCCAGCAGTTACGCAGTGGTTGGGTCAAAGTATTTT
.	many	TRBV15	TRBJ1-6	CATSPSPRTGSPLHF	TGTGCCACCAGTCCCTCTCCTCGGACGGGTTCACCCCTCCACTTT
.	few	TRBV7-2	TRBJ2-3	CASSSDREADTQYF	TGTGCCAGCAGCTCCGACAGGGAGGCAGATACGCAGTATTTT
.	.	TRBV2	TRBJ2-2	CASSQGIAGELFF	TGTGCCAGCAGTCAGGGGATTGCCGGGGAGCTGTTTTTT
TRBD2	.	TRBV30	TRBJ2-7	CAWSPPLGLAGRRASYEQYF	TGTGCCTGGAGTCCTCCTCTAGGACTAGCGGGACGAAGGGCTTCCTACGAGCAGTACTTC
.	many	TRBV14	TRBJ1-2	CASSQAWGIGYGYTF	TGTGCCAGCAGCCAAGCTTGGGGCATTGGCTATGGCTACACCTTC
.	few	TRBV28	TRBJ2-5	CASYTQARVQETQYF	TGTGCCAGCTACACCCAAGCGCGGGTTCAAGAGACCCAGTACTTC
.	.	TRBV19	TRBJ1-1	CASSIFQPNLGTEAFF	TGTGCCAGTAGTATCTTTCAGCCCAACCTGGGGACTGAAGCTTTCTTT
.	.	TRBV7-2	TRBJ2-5	CASSMTIQETQYF	TGTGCCAGCAGCATGACTATCCAAGAGACCCAGTACTTC
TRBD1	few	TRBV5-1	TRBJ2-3	CASSQPGQSTDTQYF	TGCGCCAGCAGCCAACCGGGACAGTCAACAGATACGCAGTATTTT
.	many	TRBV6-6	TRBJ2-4	CASSYGGKNIQYF	TGTGCCAGCAGTTACGGAGGCAAAAACATTCAGTACTTC
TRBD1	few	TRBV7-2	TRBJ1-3	CASSRRQGTGNTIYF	TGTGCCAGCAGCCGGAGACAGGGAACTGGAAACACCATATATTTT
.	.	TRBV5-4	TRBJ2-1	CASSRGAVSYNEQFF	TGCGCCAGCAGCCGGGGGGCAGTCTCCTACAATGAGCAGTTCTTC
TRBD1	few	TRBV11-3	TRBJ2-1	CASSLDRGRTDNEQFF	TGTGCCAGCAGCCTCGACAGGGGGAGGACTGACAATGAGCAGTTCTTC
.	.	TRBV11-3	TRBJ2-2	CASSPPVPGGELFF	TGTGCCAGCAGCCCCCCCGTCCCGGGAGGGGAGCTGTTTTTT
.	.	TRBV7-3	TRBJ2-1	CASSLQKGSYNEQFF	TGTGCCAGCAGCTTACAAAAGGGCTCCTACAATGAGCAGTTCTTC
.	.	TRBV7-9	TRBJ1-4	CASSPNPGAGFGEKLFF	TGTGCCAGCAGCCCTAACCCTGGTGCGGGTTTTGGTGAAAAACTGTTTTTT
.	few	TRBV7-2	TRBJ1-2	CASSSGAENGYTF	TGTGCCAGCAGCTCGGGGGCAGAGAATGGCTACACCTTC
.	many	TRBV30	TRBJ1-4	CASQVVGEKLFF	TGTGCCTCTCAGGTCGTCGGTGAAAAACTGTTTTTT
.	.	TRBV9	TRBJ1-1	CASSVEPGSDTEAFF	TGTGCCAGCAGCGTAGAGCCAGGGTCGGACACTGAAGCTTTCTTT
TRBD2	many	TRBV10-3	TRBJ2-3	CAISESRLAGLTDTQYF	TGTGCCATCAGTGAGTCCCGCCTAGCGGGGTTAACAGATACGCAGTATTTT
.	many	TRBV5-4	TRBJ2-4	CASSPKGAAAKNIQYF	TGTGCCAGCAGCCCCAAAGGGGCCGCGGCCAAAAACATTCAGTACTTC
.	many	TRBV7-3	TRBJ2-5	CASSLTSTAETQYF	TGTGCCAGCAGCTTAACCTCGACGGCAGAGACCCAGTACTTC
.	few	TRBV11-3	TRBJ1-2	CASSSGDGENYGYTF	TGTGCCAGCAGCTCCGGTGACGGTGAAAACTATGGCTACACCTTC
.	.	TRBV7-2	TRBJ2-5	CASSLGAAGRETQYF	TGTGCCAGCAGCTTAGGGGCGGCAGGGAGAGAGACCCAGTACTTC
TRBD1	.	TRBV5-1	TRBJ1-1	CASSLERGQYNTEAFF	TGCGCCAGCAGCTTGGAAAGGGGACAGTATAACACTGAAGCTTTCTTT
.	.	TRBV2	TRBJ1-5	CASSPRDRREPQHF	TGTGCCAGCAGTCCCCGGGACCGACGTGAGCCCCAGCATTTT
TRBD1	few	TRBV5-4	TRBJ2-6	CASSFAGGAGANVLTF	TGTGCCAGCAGCTTTGCAGGGGGCGCTGGGGCCAACGTCCTGACTTTC
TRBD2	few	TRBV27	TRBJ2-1	CASSLMGRGGNEQFF	TGTGCCAGCAGTTTAATGGGGCGGGGGGGCAATGAGCAGTTCTTC
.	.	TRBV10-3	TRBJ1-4	CAISPSGPSGGEKLFF	TGTGCCATCAGTCCCTCGGGGCCCTCGGGAGGGGAAAAACTGTTTTTT
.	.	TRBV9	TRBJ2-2	CASSVGLALNTGELFF	TGTGCCAGCAGCGTAGGTCTAGCGCTAAACACCGGGGAGCTGTTTTTT
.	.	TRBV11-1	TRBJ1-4	CASSVAATNEKLFF	TGTGCCAGCTCTGTTGCTGCAACTAATGAAAAACTGTTTTTT
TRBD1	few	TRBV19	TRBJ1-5	CASSPDRAGNQPQHF	TGTGCCAGTAGTCCGGACAGGGCCGGCAATCAGCCCCAGCATTTT
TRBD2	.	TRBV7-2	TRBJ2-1	CASSSTSGAVNEQFF	TGTGCCAGCAGCTCCACTAGCGGGGCCGTTAATGAGCAGTTCTTC
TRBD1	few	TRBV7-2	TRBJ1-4	CASSLGAGTGVKLFF	TGTGCCAGCAGCTTAGGGGCCGGGACAGGCGTAAAACTGTTTTTT
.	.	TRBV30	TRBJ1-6	CAWSVGGGGTPLHF	TGTGCCTGGAGTGTGGGGGGAGGCGGGACACCCCTCCACTTT
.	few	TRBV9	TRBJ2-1	CASSLAWRGSYNEQFF	TGTGCCAGCAGCCTCGCTTGGAGGGGCTCCTACAATGAGCAGTTCTTC